Only a few counts were recorded for the clone carrying this TCR beta chain. Its antigen is not known. The sample is drawn from a study of Graves' ophthalmopathy and Graves' hyperthyroidism. For the study at large: Peripheral blood was gathered at the point of initial diagnosis, before any treatment started. Overall study findings and caveats: Blood also harbored most expanded thyroid clonotypes above 0.001 frequency. Ophthalmopathy versus stable hyperthyroidism: 13-signature model gave 87.88% sensitivity, 80% to 84% specificity.

The TCR beta CDR3 regions underwent amplification from RNA transcripts. Amplification began with first-round RT-PCR using HTBI primers, then second-round multiplex PCR was performed. Via MiXCR, TCRdb re-called the multiplex PCR reads, giving one row per CDR3 protein. In the table there are 620,000 or so distinct CDR3 sequences, over 20% of which are singletons. In this cohort, patients with other autoimmune diseases, uncontrolled infections, pregnancy or lactation were excluded. This TCR came from a woman aged 18-29 years with stable Graves' hyperthyroidism. Some clones in this sample may be carry-over from other donors' samples. Material for sequencing was peripheral blood.

CDR3 sequence reads: CASSLDNTGRGGNQPQHF. The DNA for the CDR3 is TGTGCCAGCAGCTTAGACAACACGGGGCGCGGCGGCAATCAGCCCCAGCATTTT. This chain uses TRBV11-2 with TRBJ1-5, with a tentative D call TRBD1 (5 bases). This CDR3 spans 18 amino acids. The V and J ends lost 0 bases and 2 bases respectively, with 17 bases between them. From germline, CDR1 is SGHAT and CDR2 FQNNGV.